This TCR beta chain emerged from a study of T cell repertoires in cytomegalovirus infection. Study as a whole: In public TCR beta signatures, there were indications of both CMV infection and matching HLA type. Whole-study findings and limits: HLA-C-restricted CMV-specific TCR beta clonotypes were dominant in the ex vivo response. Of the TCR beta families, the public ones yielded a cumulative frequency that identified carriers of CMV plus the relevant HLA.

V gave up 7 bases and J gave up 4 bases; unmatched junction bases: 12. This CDR3 spans 16 amino acids. Germline CDR1 reads SGHAT; CDR2 reads FQNNGV. In the case of this clonotype: The antigen is not known.

TCRdb called the reads again in MiXCR, with one record for every CDR3 protein. The data contain around 490,000 distinct CDR3 sequences, 26% of them singletons. The clonotype comes from a human donor in good health (CMV status not recorded). Some clones in this sample may be carry-over from other donors' samples. The rearrangement uses TRBV11-2 and TRBJ2-1; TRBD2 agrees at 8 bases. The sample taken for sequencing was PBMCs. Here the CDR3 reads CASKESGAGVYNEQFF. CDR3 in DNA: TGTGCCAGCAAAGAAAGCGGAGCGGGAGTATACAATGAGCAGTTCTTC.